These T cell receptor beta chains were read from a single sample in a study of long-term antiretroviral therapy in people with HIV. This table comes from immunoSEQ multiplex PCR, and its TCRdb copy is limited to in-frame clones, with some not included. This table has 15,000 to 20,000 clones, roughly nine tenths appearing once. The starting material was unsorted PBMCs, obtained 4.2 years after starting antiretroviral therapy. The receptors were sampled from a man over 45 with HIV. CDR3s include the opening cysteine and the closing phenylalanine or tryptophan. D genes are given only for firm matches. Rows give clone size only sometimes, using once, few, many, or a class for an expanded clone.

CDR3nt: TGTGCCAGCAGCCGGGACAGGGGGATCCATGGCTACACCTTC
CDR3aa: CASSRDRGIHGYTF
abundance: .
j_gene: TRBJ1-2
v_gene: TRBV7-2
d_gene: TRBD1

CDR3nt: TGTGCCAGCAGCACACACGCAGGGGGCGCGGGTAATGAAAAACTGTTTTTT
CDR3aa: CASSTHAGGAGNEKLFF
abundance: .
j_gene: TRBJ1-4
v_gene: TRBV9
d_gene: TRBD1

CDR3nt: TGTGCCAGCAGTGGGGGGACACACCGTGGGGACTATGGCTACACCTTC
CDR3aa: CASSGGTHRGDYGYTF
abundance: .
j_gene: TRBJ1-2
v_gene: TRBV25-1
d_gene: .

CDR3nt: TGTGCCAGCAGCCGGACAGGGGGCGGCTATGGCTACACCTTC
CDR3aa: CASSRTGGGYGYTF
abundance: .
j_gene: TRBJ1-2
v_gene: TRBV28
d_gene: TRBD1

CDR3nt: TGTGCCAGCAGCTTGGGGGCCGATTCGGGCAATCAGCCCCAGCATTTT
CDR3aa: CASSLGADSGNQPQHF
abundance: .
j_gene: TRBJ1-5
v_gene: TRBV5-6
d_gene: .

CDR3nt: TGCGCCAGCAGCCCCGGTCGGGGAGTGAACACTGAAGCTTTCTTT
CDR3aa: CASSPGRGVNTEAFF
abundance: .
j_gene: TRBJ1-1
v_gene: TRBV4-1
d_gene: .

CDR3nt: TGTGCCAGCAGCTTAGATCCCCCTTTCACGGGGAACACTGAAGCTTTCTTT
CDR3aa: CASSLDPPFTGNTEAFF
abundance: .
j_gene: TRBJ1-1
v_gene: TRBV11-2
d_gene: .

CDR3nt: TGTGCCAGCAGTTACGAAGGCAAGGGCTATGGCTACACCTTC
CDR3aa: CASSYEGKGYGYTF
abundance: few
j_gene: TRBJ1-2
v_gene: TRBV6-5
d_gene: .

CDR3nt: TGTGCCAGCAGTCAACACCCGGGGGGGCCCTCTGGGGCCAACGTCCTGACTTTC
CDR3aa: CASSQHPGGPSGANVLTF
abundance: .
j_gene: TRBJ2-6
v_gene: TRBV28
d_gene: TRBD2

CDR3nt: TGTGCCAGCAGCTACCTCCGGGACTCTCCCCACAATGAGCAGTTCTTC
CDR3aa: CASSYLRDSPHNEQFF
abundance: .
j_gene: TRBJ2-1
v_gene: TRBV5-6
d_gene: .

CDR3nt: TGTGCCAGTAGTATAGAGGGCCGCCCTCTCCACTTT
CDR3aa: CASSIEGRPLHF
abundance: .
j_gene: TRBJ1-6
v_gene: TRBV19
d_gene: .

CDR3nt: TGTGCCAGCAAGTCCGACCCGGGACTAACGATCGAGCAGTACTTC
CDR3aa: CASKSDPGLTIEQYF
abundance: .
j_gene: TRBJ2-7
v_gene: TRBV6-1
d_gene: TRBD2

CDR3nt: TGCGCCAGCAGTGAGATAGCGTTCCAGCCAGATACGCAGTATTTT
CDR3aa: CASSEIAFQPDTQYF
abundance: .
j_gene: TRBJ2-3
v_gene: TRBV10-1
d_gene: .

CDR3nt: TGCGCCAGCAGCTCCCAGGGGGCGAGCTCTGGGGCCAACGTCCTGACTTTC
CDR3aa: CASSSQGASSGANVLTF
abundance: .
j_gene: TRBJ2-6
v_gene: TRBV5-1
d_gene: TRBD1

CDR3nt: TGTGCCAGCAGCTTAGCAGGGGGCGCGAGCAATCAGCCCCAGCATTTT
CDR3aa: CASSLAGGASNQPQHF
abundance: .
j_gene: TRBJ1-5
v_gene: TRBV7-2
d_gene: TRBD1

CDR3nt: TGTGCCATCAGTGCGGGACAGGGGGTGACTGAAGCTTTCTTT
CDR3aa: CAISAGQGVTEAFF
abundance: few
j_gene: TRBJ1-1
v_gene: TRBV10-3
d_gene: TRBD1

CDR3nt: TGCAGCGTTGTCGGACTAAGAGAACAGTTCTTC
CDR3aa: CSVVGLREQFF
abundance: .
j_gene: TRBJ2-1
v_gene: TRBV29-1
d_gene: .

CDR3nt: TGCGCCAGCAGGCCGGGACAGAACTATGGCTACACCTTC
CDR3aa: CASRPGQNYGYTF
abundance: .
j_gene: TRBJ1-2
v_gene: TRBV4-1
d_gene: TRBD1

CDR3nt: TGTGCCAGCAGCTCCCCTGGGTACTACGAGCAGTACTTC
CDR3aa: CASSSPGYYEQYF
abundance: .
j_gene: TRBJ2-7
v_gene: TRBV2
d_gene: .

CDR3nt: TGTGCCTGGACGACCGATCCTGGGACCAACGTCCTGACTTTC
CDR3aa: CAWTTDPGTNVLTF
abundance: .
j_gene: TRBJ2-6
v_gene: TRBV30
d_gene: .

CDR3nt: TGTGCCAGCAGTGTCACTACAGGGAGCGGGGAGCTGTTTTTT
CDR3aa: CASSVTTGSGELFF
abundance: .
j_gene: TRBJ2-2
v_gene: TRBV27
d_gene: .

CDR3nt: TGTGCCAGCACCCCCGGGACAGCCTACGAGCAGTACTTC
CDR3aa: CASTPGTAYEQYF
abundance: .
j_gene: TRBJ2-7
v_gene: TRBV6-5
d_gene: TRBD1

CDR3nt: TGTGCCAGCAGCAAAGCGATGGGGGGCCCTAGCACAGATACGCAGTATTTT
CDR3aa: CASSKAMGGPSTDTQYF
abundance: .
j_gene: TRBJ2-3
v_gene: TRBV21-1
d_gene: .

CDR3nt: TGTGCCAGCAGCCCAAGACAGGGGGCGCCCACTGAAGCTTTCTTT
CDR3aa: CASSPRQGAPTEAFF
abundance: .
j_gene: TRBJ1-1
v_gene: TRBV5-4
d_gene: TRBD1

CDR3nt: TGTGCCAGCAGCACGGACAGGGCCTACGAGCAGTACTTC
CDR3aa: CASSTDRAYEQYF
abundance: .
j_gene: TRBJ2-7
v_gene: TRBV13
d_gene: TRBD1

CDR3nt: TGTGCCAGCTCACCCGTCAGGATGGGCACAGATACGCAGTATTTT
CDR3aa: CASSPVRMGTDTQYF
abundance: .
j_gene: TRBJ2-3
v_gene: TRBV18
d_gene: .

CDR3nt: TGTGCCAGCAGTTACTCGGCTAGCGGGACCTACGAGCAGTACTTC
CDR3aa: CASSYSASGTYEQYF
abundance: .
j_gene: TRBJ2-7
v_gene: TRBV6-5
d_gene: TRBD2

CDR3nt: TGCGCCAGCAGCTGGGGACTAGACTACGAGCAGTACTTC
CDR3aa: CASSWGLDYEQYF
abundance: .
j_gene: TRBJ2-7
v_gene: TRBV5-1
d_gene: TRBD2

CDR3nt: TGTGCCAGCAACGAGCGGGGGGCCGGAGAAGATACGCAGTATTTT
CDR3aa: CASNERGAGEDTQYF
abundance: .
j_gene: TRBJ2-3
v_gene: TRBV27
d_gene: TRBD2

CDR3nt: TGTGCCAGCAGCTTTAGTCTTCAGGGGACCACAGATACGCAGTATTTT
CDR3aa: CASSFSLQGTTDTQYF
abundance: .
j_gene: TRBJ2-3
v_gene: TRBV7-9
d_gene: .

CDR3nt: TGTGCCAGCAGTGAGAGCTTAGGCAATCAGCCCCAGCATTTT
CDR3aa: CASSESLGNQPQHF
abundance: .
j_gene: TRBJ1-5
v_gene: TRBV6-1
d_gene: .

CDR3nt: TGTGCCAGCAGCCAAGATGGGAGCAGGGGAGAGACCCAGTACTTC
CDR3aa: CASSQDGSRGETQYF
abundance: .
j_gene: TRBJ2-5
v_gene: TRBV14
d_gene: .

CDR3nt: TGTGCCAGCAGCTTGGGGACAGGGTACGGCTACACCTTC
CDR3aa: CASSLGTGYGYTF
abundance: .
j_gene: TRBJ1-2
v_gene: TRBV5-4
d_gene: TRBD1

CDR3nt: TGTGCCAGCTCACAGGGACAGACCACCGGGGAGCTGTTTTTT
CDR3aa: CASSQGQTTGELFF
abundance: once
j_gene: TRBJ2-2
v_gene: TRBV18
d_gene: TRBD1

CDR3nt: TGCGCCAGCAGCTTGGTCCAGGGGGCGGCTGAAGCTTTCTTT
CDR3aa: CASSLVQGAAEAFF
abundance: .
j_gene: TRBJ1-1
v_gene: TRBV5-1
d_gene: TRBD1

CDR3nt: TGTGCCAGCAGCTTTGGGGGCAGTGAGACCCAGTACTTC
CDR3aa: CASSFGGSETQYF
abundance: .
j_gene: TRBJ2-5
v_gene: TRBV11-2
d_gene: .

CDR3nt: TGCAGCGTTGTGGGCGGAATGAACACTGAAGCTTTCTTT
CDR3aa: CSVVGGMNTEAFF
abundance: .
j_gene: TRBJ1-1
v_gene: TRBV29-1
d_gene: .

CDR3nt: TGTGCCACCAGCAGAGCTTCGGGACAGGTACACGAGCAGTACTTC
CDR3aa: CATSRASGQVHEQYF
abundance: .
j_gene: TRBJ2-7
v_gene: TRBV15
d_gene: TRBD1

CDR3nt: TGTGCCAGCAGTTCCGGGACAGAGCAGTACTTC
CDR3aa: CASSSGTEQYF
abundance: few
j_gene: TRBJ2-7
v_gene: TRBV6-5
d_gene: .

CDR3nt: TGTGCCAGCAGCTTGGTGCCGCCAGGGGAGAATTCACCCCTCCACTTT
CDR3aa: CASSLVPPGENSPLHF
abundance: .
j_gene: TRBJ1-6
v_gene: TRBV5-5
d_gene: .

CDR3nt: TGTGCCAGCAGCTTACGAGGCTCCTATAATTCACCCCTCCACTTT
CDR3aa: CASSLRGSYNSPLHF
abundance: .
j_gene: TRBJ1-6
v_gene: TRBV5-4
d_gene: .

CDR3nt: TGCGCCAGCAGCTTGGAATATTCACCCCTCCACTTT
CDR3aa: CASSLEYSPLHF
abundance: .
j_gene: TRBJ1-6
v_gene: TRBV5-1
d_gene: .

CDR3nt: TGTGCCAGCAGTGAACAGGGGGCTTCGTGGTACGAGCAGTACTTC
CDR3aa: CASSEQGASWYEQYF
abundance: .
j_gene: TRBJ2-7
v_gene: TRBV6-1
d_gene: TRBD1